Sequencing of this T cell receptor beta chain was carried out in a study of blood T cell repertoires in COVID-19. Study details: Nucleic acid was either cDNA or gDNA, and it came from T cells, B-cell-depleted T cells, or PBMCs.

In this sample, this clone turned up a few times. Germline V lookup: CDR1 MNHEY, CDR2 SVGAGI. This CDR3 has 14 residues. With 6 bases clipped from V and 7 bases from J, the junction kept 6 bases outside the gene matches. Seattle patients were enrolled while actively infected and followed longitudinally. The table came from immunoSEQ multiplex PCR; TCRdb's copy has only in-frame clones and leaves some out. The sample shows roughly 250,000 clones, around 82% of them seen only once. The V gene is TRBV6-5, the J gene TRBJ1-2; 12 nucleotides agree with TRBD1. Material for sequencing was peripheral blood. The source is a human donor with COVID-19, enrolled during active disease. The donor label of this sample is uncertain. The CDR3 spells CASRGTGGISGYTF. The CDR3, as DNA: TGTGCCAGCAGGGGGACAGGGGGCATCAGTGGCTACACCTTC.